This T cell receptor beta chain came from a study of cytomegalovirus exposure and HLA in healthy donors (dated by TCRdb to between 2016 and 2019). The study in broad terms: An earlier analysis of several hundred of the donors reported approximately 300 Gb of sequence data and 117 million unique TCR beta sequences from around 200 million T cells. Roughly 300 gigabases of sequencing data and roughly 80 million unique TCR sequences made up an early release that covered fewer than 650 HLA-typed donors. Of the roughly 390 genotyped donors, roughly 80% fell in the genetic ancestry cluster associated with self-reported Caucasian donors. The study was designed to test whether signatures of past pathogen exposure could be identified by cataloging public T cell receptors. Using immunosequencing, the study profiled T cell repertoires from approximately 700 subjects and related those repertoires to cytomegalovirus serostatus. In addition to the first cohort of 650 to 750 subjects, a separate validation cohort of 120 different subjects was used. High-throughput TCR immunosequencing, statistical association of individual TCRs with disease status, and machine learning were combined to predict cytomegalovirus infection status. To study patterns of TCR occurrence, a later analysis re-analyzed previously published TCR beta repertoires from 700 or so donors and added high-resolution HLA genotyping. Rather than using new phenotypic data, the later analysis identified candidate immune exposures from TCR beta sequences and from how often those sequences occurred across donors. To decide whether each TCR beta V gene segment behaved as functional or pseudogenic, an earlier analysis of fewer than 750 of the donors relied on high-throughput TCR beta sequencing. Alongside the repertoire data, information on donor age, sex, ethnicity and CMV serostatus was compiled. A later genetic analysis used genome-wide SNP genotypes for about 55% of the 666 donors, treating that subset as a discovery cohort. Every discovery cohort repertoire had been produced on one sequencing platform. HLA typing included class I and class II loci at four-digit resolution. Typing coverage differed by locus: A, B, C, DRB1 and DQB1 were typed in roughly 629-640 donors, DQA1 in about 560, DPA1 in around 600, and DPB1 in approximately 450. A handful of DR-DQ haplotypes were handled as single units for association and clustering because linkage in the cohort was strong. Among a few hundred genotyped donors of the cohort, an average of 235,054 unique TCR beta nucleotide sequences were sequenced per donor, around a sixth of them non-productive. The research as a whole found: It was suggested by the authors that the approach could potentially be generalized to other disease states and immunological phenotypes. The 87-base-pair reads could not distinguish some IMGT-functional V segments, including TRBV6-2 and TRBV6-3, so those segments were excluded. In a later analysis, several top co-occurrence clusters were reported to appear linked to parvovirus B19, influenza, CMV and Epstein-Barr virus. In an earlier analysis of some 500 of the donors, most TCR beta V segments appeared in productive rearrangements about 87% or about 30% of the time, broadly matching IMGT annotations. Three of the identified cytomegalovirus-associated TCR beta chains were confirmed in vitro to be specific for cytomegalovirus antigens. In a later analysis, HLA-associated TCR beta chains showed more clonal expansion and lower generation probabilities than non-associated chains that were equally common. Sequencing depth was assumed to be roughly uniform across donors in the presence/absence analyses, though that assumption may not hold. Correlated functional status among segregating V segments might be attributable to linkage disequilibrium, but an unknown experimental factor could not be ruled out. The earlier analysis of 587 of the donors excluded approximately 15 rarely observed V segments, including chromosome 9 orphons, because counts were too low. A further reported finding was that TCR beta sequences accurately predicted the HLA-A and HLA-B alleles for most subjects in the first cohort. Cytomegalovirus status was reported to be diagnosed by the classifier with high specificity and sensitivity in both the original and validation cohorts. A later analysis found that TCR association rates varied across HLA loci, with DRB1 alleles showing the most associated TCRs and HLA-C alleles the fewest. At a false discovery rate of 0.05, a later analysis linked around 15,000 TCR beta sequences to specific HLA alleles. A cluster of highly shared sequence variants was judged likely to be a technical artifact of the sequencing pipeline. The study gave a list of about 150 TCR beta chains associated with cytomegalovirus. Because HLA typing was unavailable for some donors at each locus, only the typed subset was used in association tests. When HLA alleles, especially DR and DQ, strongly co-occurred, TCR associations were difficult to assign to individual alleles. V-gene and J-gene trimming of TCR beta chains was associated with a missense DCLRE1C variant in a later genetic analysis, and the association was replicated in an independent cohort. CMV serostatus was the only immune exposure information available for the cohort. Most TCR sequences were observed very rarely across donors, whereas some public TCRs were present in many individuals. A later analysis found that most CMV-associated TCR beta chains appeared HLA-restricted, with HLA associations seemingly driven largely by CMV exposure. The cohort was sequenced for TCR beta chains only, and without alpha or paired-chain data the features that could be detected were limited. Compared with the approximately 670-donor mean, donors in an Asian-associated ancestry cluster had fewer N-insertions in productive TCRs, according to a later genetic analysis.

This clone was observed a handful of times. Which antigen it targets is not known. No much larger clonotype is one base removed from it; base qualities were not supplied. V gives up 0 bases and J gives up 0 bases, and the segment between their germline ends measures 12 bases. Including the terminal cysteine and phenylalanine, the CDR3 comprises 17 residues. The sequence is cut down to CDR3 DNA, 51 bases in frame from base 1. CDR1 and CDR2 are drawn from the germline V gene: LGHNA, YNFKEQ. The method was the immunoSEQ multiplex PCR assay. For the multiplex PCR, a mixture combining 60 forward primers for TCR Vbeta segments and 13 reverse primers for TCR Jbeta segments was used. A multiplex PCR assay on genomic DNA amplified the CDR3 region of rearranged TCR beta genes. The amplified TCR beta libraries were sequenced on the Illumina HiSeq System as 87-base-pair reads. Per the original workflow: A later analysis counted tens of millions of unique TCR beta chains across the 650 to 800 repertoires, and 10 million to 11 million of these chains were shared by at least two donors. To remove PCR and sequencing errors, raw reads were error-corrected and collapsed into unique sequences using a nearest-neighbor algorithm that merged closely related sequences. V, D and J gene segments were assigned by aligning CDR3 sequences to IMGT reference sequences. For a sequence to be retained, a match of at least six nucleotides was required to both a V gene segment and a J gene segment. A rearrangement was called productive if the CDR3 had no stop codons and remained in frame with V and J, and every other rearrangement was called non-productive. Following IMGT convention, CDR3 was defined as the stretch from the second conserved V-encoded cysteine up to the conserved J-encoded phenylalanine. Sequences without an unambiguous match to a single V gene segment were excluded from the earlier analysis of about 600 of the donors. In an earlier analysis of 450 to 700 of the donors, V segments were called functional above 56.7% productive rearrangements and were called segregating when the between-donor standard deviation exceeded 5%. A statistical classification framework was built for diagnosing cytomegalovirus status from the catalog of TCR beta chain sequences. A later analysis assigned V and J genes by comparing TCR nucleotide sequences with IMGT/GENE-DB human TR gene sequences. Using the TCRdist pipeline, a later analysis assigned CDR3 sequences along with most-parsimonious VDJ recombination scenarios. In a later analysis, each TCR beta chain was defined by its CDR3 amino acid sequence together with its V-gene family, and reads without a unique V-gene family were excluded. A later analysis removed 592 highly shared, low-generation-probability nucleotide sequences to deal with suspected cross-contamination and a sequencing artifact. For each public chain, a later analysis derived a clonal expansion index from normalized ranks of inferred template counts within each repertoire. In a later analysis, generation probabilities were computed with a VDJ recombination model fitted to out-of-frame rearrangements, and the resulting probabilities were checked against IGoR. A later analysis scored TCR-TCR, TCR-HLA and TCR-CMV co-occurrence with hypergeometric tests, applying a repertoire-size bias correction to TCR pairs. In a later analysis, false discovery rates were estimated by permuting HLA or CMV assignments 20 times. In a later analysis, co-occurring TCRs were grouped using DBSCAN, with TCRdist sequence similarity added in when clustering inside HLA-allele-positive subsets. Co-occurrence clustering excluded repertoires with fewer than 30,000 or more than 120,000 public chains, plus five with anomalous nucleotide sharing. The table comes from immuneACCESS by way of TCRdb, which keeps in-frame sequences with V and J called. Part of the clones is missing from these tables; in studies checked, under half for an unresolved V gene and the rest for unknown reasons. V and J calls and clone size are copied from that table; D and trimming were computed from the DNA. Counted in this sample were approximately 88,000 clones; 64% of them appeared once. Roughly 3.2% of the sample is taken by the ten largest.

In total, over 600 healthy bone marrow donors made up the cohort. At the time of sampling, every cohort member was nominally healthy, though immune exposures that went unrecorded were likely present. The donor was CMV seronegative and belonged to the group of more than 300 seronegative cohort members. A peripheral blood sample was provided by each donor, and peripheral blood mononuclear cells were used for TCR beta sequencing. Genomic DNA was extracted from the blood cell samples with the Qiagen DNeasy Blood Extraction Kit. This receptor was identified in a man aged 55-75 years in good health and CMV-seronegative. Rearrangement joined TRBV4-2 to TRBJ2-1, and perhaps TRBD2 as D gene, on 5 matching bases. Sample: PBMCs. The DNA sequence is TGTGCCAGCAGCCAAGAAAGTAGCGCTAGCTCCTACAATGAGCAGTTCTTC. Translated, it gives CASSQESSASSYNEQFF.